These 20 T cell receptor beta chains were all obtained from the same sample, sequenced in a study of blood T cell repertoires in COVID-19. Produced via immunoSEQ multiplex PCR; TCRdb's table is partial and in-frame only. The data show some 80,000 clones, 75% to 90% seen once. Sequences were obtained from peripheral blood. These receptors were obtained from a human donor in a cohort sampled during active COVID-19.

The chain links TRBV4-3 to TRBJ2-1; D is possibly TRBD2 (5 bases). Germline assignment: CDR1 LGHNA and CDR2 YSLEER. There are 13 residues in the CDR3. V was trimmed by 3 bases and J by 10 bases, leaving 13 bases between them. CDR3 coding DNA: TGCGCCAGCAGCCACGCGAATCGAGGGGAGCAGTTCTTC. It translates to CASSHANRGEQFF.

This chain uses TRBV7-6 with TRBJ2-1; D is unclear. The CDR3 has 16 amino acids. V lost 6 bases to trimming and J lost 0 bases, with 15 bases between them. Germline V gives CDR1 SGHVS, CDR2 FNYEAQ. CDR3 protein: CASSLVAGFSYNEQFF. For the CDR3, the DNA is TGTGCCAGCAGTCTAGTGGCTGGGTTCTCCTACAATGAGCAGTTCTTC.

This chain connects TRBV14 to TRBJ1-2; the D is unclear. Germline loops: CDR1 SGHDN, CDR2 FVKESK. V was shortened by 2 bases and J by 4 bases, with 14 bases between the two germline ends. The CDR3 length is 15 residues. The CDR3 sequence is CASSQPGIAGYGYTF. DNA of the CDR3: TGTGCCAGCAGCCAACCCGGAATAGCGGGCTATGGCTACACCTTC.

In its sample, this clone was seen once. The rearrangement joins TRBV28 to TRBJ2-7, with TRBD1 matching 8 bases. Germline V gene lookup returns CDR1 MDHEN and CDR2 SYDVKM. The length of the CDR3 is 15 residues. V lost 5 bases and J lost 3; bases outside the gene matches: 9. CDR3 region: CASSPSGGVHYEQYF. In DNA form, the CDR3 reads TGTGCCAGCAGTCCCTCAGGGGGCGTTCACTACGAGCAGTACTTC.

There are a few counts of this clone. V usage is TRBV4-3 and J usage is TRBJ2-3; 8 bases align to TRBD2. The CDR3 has 16 amino acids. From germline, CDR1 is LGHNA and CDR2 YSLEER. V shed 0 bases, J shed 10 bases, and the junction held 12 bases outside the gene matches. CDR3 nucleotides: TGCGCCAGCAGCCAAGATCCCCCGGGACTAGGTATCGCGCAGTATTTT. It is translated as CASSQDPPGLGIAQYF.

This clone was counted between two and nine times. The gene calls are TRBV11-2 and TRBJ2-3; perhaps TRBD2 as D (5 bases). Trimming took off 5 bases at V and 5 bases at J, with 17 bases between the two ends. CDR1 and CDR2 (germline): SGHAT, FQNNGV. The CDR3 spans 15 residues. In DNA, the CDR3 is TGTGCCAGCAGCCCCCTCGGCTGGGCGGGAGATACGCAGTATTTT. It codes for CASSPLGWAGDTQYF. Supplemented by reference TRBV11-2 and TRBJ2-3, the full variable domain reads EAGVAQSPRYKIIEKRQSVAFWCNPISGHATLYWYQQILGQGPKLLIQFQNNGVVDDSQLPKDRFSAERLKGVDSTLKIQPAKLEDSAVYLCASSPLGWAGDTQYFGPGTRLTVL.

The chain is built from TRBV7-7 and TRBJ2-3; D possibly corresponds to TRBD2 (6 bases). Trimming took off 0 bases at V and 2 bases at J, with 12 bases between the two ends. The CDR3 covers 16 residues. Germline-derived CDR1 and CDR2 are SSHAT and FNYEAQ (reference sequence). CDR3 residues: CASSLAVGGATDTQYF. CDR3 nucleotide sequence: TGTGCCAGCAGCTTAGCTGTCGGCGGGGCCACAGATACGCAGTATTTT.

V usage is TRBV6-5 and J usage is TRBJ2-5; TRBD1 aligns across 8 bases. The CDR3 covers 15 residues. The V and J ends lost 5 bases and 4 bases, in that order; junction bases with no gene match: 9. Germline CDR1 is MNHEY and CDR2 is SVGAGI. CDR3 bases: TGTGCCAGCAGTAGTGTCCCCAGGGGGCGAGAGACCCAGTACTTC. Its translation: CASSSVPRGRETQYF.

The chain recombines TRBV11-3 with TRBJ1-2; TRBD1 matches 8 bases. Trimming at V came to 2 bases and at J to 4 bases, leaving 15 bases not matched to a gene. The CDR3 is made up of 18 amino acids. Germline lookup yields CDR1 SGHNT and CDR2 YENEEA. Here the CDR3 reads CASSLYFAGGHYLYGYTF. For the CDR3, the DNA is TGTGCCAGCAGCTTATATTTCGCAGGGGGCCACTACCTCTATGGCTACACCTTC.

This clone was detected once. This chain uses TRBV6-5 with TRBJ2-2, with D uncertain. Germline assignment: CDR1 MNHEY and CDR2 SVGAGI. Trimming removed 5 bases from V and 1 base from J, with 5 bases in between. This CDR3 is built from 13 residues. In DNA form, the CDR3 reads TGTGCCAGCAGTCCCAGGAACACCGGGGAGCTGTTTTTT. This encodes CASSPRNTGELFF.

The rearrangement joins TRBV4-3 to TRBJ2-7; maybe TRBD2 (5 bases). Germline V gene sequence: CDR1 LGHNA, CDR2 YSLEER. The CDR3 runs to 15 residues. V dropped 0 bases and J dropped 0 bases, with 9 bases sitting between them. For the CDR3, the DNA is TGCGCCAGCAGCCAAGATCCGGGGAACTCCTACGAGCAGTACTTC. This codes for CASSQDPGNSYEQYF.

The chain couples TRBV18 to TRBJ1-5; TRBD1 matches 7 bases. Trimming took 3 bases from V and 4 from J; bases not matched to a gene: 6. This CDR3 spans 15 amino acids. CDR1 and CDR2 from the germline V gene are KGHSH and LQKENI. The CDR3 nucleotides read TGTGCCAGCTCACCGGGACAGACAACTAATCAGCCCCAGCATTTT. Protein: CASSPGQTTNQPQHF.

The V and J genes are TRBV14 and TRBJ2-5; 10 bases are shared with TRBD1. V lost 2 bases, J lost 5 bases, and 5 bases stayed unmatched. The CDR3 has 15 residues. The germline V gene encodes CDR1 SGHDN and CDR2 FVKESK. The CDR3 nucleotides are TGTGCCAGCAGCCAAAGACAGGGGGCATGGGAGACCCAGTACTTC. Residues: CASSQRQGAWETQYF.

A note on this clone: The junction departs from germline at one end; a sequencing error may be responsible. The chain employs TRBV2 and TRBJ1-4; the D is unclear. The CDR3 consists of 13 residues. Germline V lookup: CDR1 SNHLY, CDR2 FYNNEI. CDR3 bases: TGTGCCAGCAGCGAAGGAGTACCCGAAAAACTGTTTTTT. This sequence encodes CASSEGVPEKLFF. Variable domain in full (rest from reference TRBV2 and TRBJ1-4): EPEVTQTPSHQVTQMGQEVILRCVPISNHLYFYWYRQILGQKVEFLVSFYNNEISEKSEIFDDQFSVERPDGSNFTLKIRSTKLEDSAMYFCASSEGVPEKLFFGSGTQLSVL.

V is TRBV27 and J is TRBJ2-5; 11 bases map to TRBD2. After removal of 6 bases from V and 5 bases from J, the junction contained 8 bases not matched to a gene. Germline assignment: CDR1 MNHEY and CDR2 SMNVEV (reference sequence). The length of the CDR3 is 15 residues. CDR3 sequence (DNA): TGTGCCAGCAGATTAGCGGGAGGGCCGCCCGAGACCCAGTACTTC. Residues: CASRLAGGPPETQYF.

The chain joins TRBV2 to TRBJ2-1, with TRBD2 matching 7 bases. The CDR3 contains 15 residues. J was trimmed by 8 bases and V by 0 bases; bases with no gene match: 7. Germline lookup yields CDR1 SNHLY and CDR2 FYNNEI. CDR3 sequence reads: CASSEAQLASDEQFF. CDR3 DNA: TGTGCCAGCAGTGAAGCGCAACTAGCGAGTGATGAGCAGTTCTTC. Full variable domain (remainder filled in from reference TRBV2 and TRBJ2-1): EPEVTQTPSHQVTQMGQEVILRCVPISNHLYFYWYRQILGQKVEFLVSFYNNEISEKSEIFDDQFSVERPDGSNFTLKIRSTKLEDSAMYFCASSEAQLASDEQFFGPGTRLTVL.

The chain combines TRBV19 with TRBJ1-2, with 7 bases fitting TRBD1. V dropped 5 bases and J dropped 5; count of bases not matched to a gene: 11. This CDR3 contains 15 residues. Germline lookup yields CDR1 LNHDA and CDR2 SQIVND (reference sequence). CDR3 DNA sequence: TGTGCCAGTAGTCCCCGACAGGGATCTGGTTATGGCTACACCTTC. Its translation: CASSPRQGSGYGYTF.

The CDR3 DNA is TGTGCCAGCAGCACACGTTACGGGGGCACTGAAGCTTTCTTT. Its translation: CASSTRYGGTEAFF. The chain carries TRBV3-1 (or the pseudogene TRBV3-2) and TRBJ1-1; possibly TRBD1 for D (5 bases). The CDR3 runs to 14 residues. CDR1 LGHDT and CDR2 YNNKEL come from the germline V gene (reference sequence). The germline V and J ends were trimmed by 5 bases and 4 bases, with 14 bases remaining between them.

The chain carries TRBV7-7 and TRBJ2-5; TRBD1 matches 8 bases. CDR1 SSHAT and CDR2 FNYEAQ come from the germline V gene (reference sequence). This CDR3 contains 14 residues. The ends lost 4 bases at V and 7 bases at J; junction bases unmatched: 8. This chain's CDR3 is CASSSGQGRRTQYF. The CDR3, as DNA: TGTGCCAGCAGCTCCGGACAGGGTCGGAGGACCCAGTACTTC.

This sequence joins TRBV6-2 or TRBV6-3 and TRBJ2-6; D is perhaps TRBD1 (6 bases). The V gene's germline CDR1 is MNHEY and CDR2 SVGEGT. V was pared by 5 bases and J by 1 base, with 9 bases between. CDR3 length: 15 amino acids. The CDR3 DNA reads as TGTGCCAGCAGTCCCAGGGGTTCTGGGGCCAACGTCCTGACTTTC. Translated: CASSPRGSGANVLTF.